One sample yielded the 10 T cell receptor beta chains listed below, sequenced in a study of cytomegalovirus exposure and HLA in healthy donors. 60 Vbeta and 13 Jbeta primers were used in PCR. Sequencing used immunoSEQ multiplex PCR; TCRdb keeps in-frame clones, though not all of them. The repertoire holds approximately 88,000 clones, with roughly four fifths as singletons. The sample taken for sequencing was PBMCs. The receptors come from a man aged 25-45 years in good health and CMV-seronegative.

This chain uses TRBV5-8 with TRBJ2-1, with D hard to call. In germline, CDR1 is SGHTS, CDR2 YDEGEE. V lost 0 bases, J lost 0 bases, and 7 bases lay in between. This CDR3 is built from 15 residues. The CDR3 region is CASSLVGGSYNEQFF. The CDR3 DNA is TGTGCCAGCAGCTTGGTCGGCGGCTCCTACAATGAGCAGTTCTTC.

The chain uses TRBV7-9 and TRBJ1-2; D uncertain. This CDR3 has 15 residues. In germline, CDR1 is SEHNR, CDR2 FQNEAQ (reference sequence). Trimming left V 5 bases short and J 1 base short, with 14 bases between. This chain's CDR3 is CASSPKQRINYGYTF. DNA for the CDR3: TGTGCCAGCAGCCCCAAACAAAGAATTAACTATGGCTACACCTTC.

V usage is TRBV5-8 and J usage is TRBJ2-5; 11 nucleotides agree with TRBD2. Trimming cost V 2 bases and J 4 bases; bases outside gene matches: 10. The CDR3 has 17 residues. Germline V lookup: CDR1 SGHTS, CDR2 YDEGEE. The CDR3 is CASSLGTATSGGETQYF. The CDR3 nucleotides read TGTGCCAGCAGCTTAGGGACAGCTACTAGCGGGGGAGAGACCCAGTACTTC.

With regard to this clone: A junction end diverges from the germline sequence, so it may reflect a read error. V is TRBV7-7 and J is TRBJ2-3; 13 bases line up with TRBD2. This CDR3 has 15 amino acids. CDR1 SSHAT and CDR2 FNYEAQ come from the germline V gene (reference sequence). This CDR3 is CASSLNLLAGGTQYF. The CDR3 DNA sequence: TGTGCTAGCAGCTTAAACTTACTAGCGGGAGGGACGCAGTATTTT.

The rearrangement links TRBV30 to TRBJ2-5, with a possible D match to TRBD1 (6 bases). The germline V and J ends were trimmed by 2 bases and 2 bases, with 9 bases remaining between them. This CDR3 is built from 13 residues. The germline V gene encodes CDR1 GTSNPN and CDR2 SVGIG (reference sequence). CDR3 in amino acids: CAWSNGQQETQYF. The CDR3, as DNA: TGTGCCTGGAGTAATGGACAGCAAGAGACCCAGTACTTC.

The rearrangement links TRBV7-6 to TRBJ2-7; D gene unclear. Germline loops: CDR1 SGHVS, CDR2 FNYEAQ. Trimming pared 5 bases from V and 1 base from J, leaving 24 bases between. The CDR3 covers 18 residues. The CDR3 bases are TGTGCCAGCAGCCCCCTGAGTCTAACAGAGTTCGTTTCCTACGAGCAGTACTTC. It specifies CASSPLSLTEFVSYEQYF.

The chain combines TRBV6-5 with TRBJ1-1; TRBD1 matches 8 bases. This CDR3 region has 15 residues. Germline V gene data show CDR1 as MNHEY and CDR2 as SVGAGI. V lost 7 bases to trimming and J lost 5 bases; unmatched junction nucleotides: 12. The CDR3: CASIQDTTGVTEAFF. CDR3 nucleotide sequence: TGTGCCAGCATCCAAGATACGACAGGGGTGACTGAAGCTTTCTTT.

The chain couples TRBV5-1 to TRBJ2-7; weak D call: TRBD1 (6 bases). CDR3 length: 14 amino acids. Trimming removed 4 bases from V and 5 bases from J, with 16 bases in between. Germline CDR1 and CDR2: SGHRS and YFSETQ. CDR3 nucleotides: TGCGCCAGCAGCGCCGAAGGACAGACGAACGAGCAGTACTTC. It yields the protein CASSAEGQTNEQYF.

This clone was observed once. This CDR3 is also generated by other DNA sequences in the sample. The chain employs TRBV5-1 and TRBJ2-7; tentative D call: TRBD1 (5 bases). Germline lookup yields CDR1 SGHRS and CDR2 YFSETQ. The length of the CDR3 is 13 residues. V lost 5 bases, J lost 4 bases, and 13 bases lay in between. In nucleotides, the CDR3 is TGCGCCAGCAGGCAGGACACGGCATACGAGCAGTACTTC. It specifies CASRQDTAYEQYF.

V usage is TRBV7-2 and J usage is TRBJ2-5; D is unclear. Trimming pared 6 bases from V and 3 bases from J, leaving 11 bases between. The germline CDR1 and CDR2 sequences are SGHTA and FQGNSA. The CDR3 totals 13 residues. The DNA for the CDR3 is TGTGCCAGCAGTTTACCGCGAGAAGAGACCCAGTACTTC. Protein sequence: CASSLPREETQYF. The full variable domain, its missing parts supplied by reference TRBV7-2 and TRBJ2-5, is GAGVSQSPSNKVTEKGKDVELRCDPISGHTALYWYRQSLGQGLEFLIYFQGNSAPDKSGLPSDRFSAERTGGSVSTLTIQRTQQEDSAVYLCASSLPREETQYFGPGTRLLVL.